Below, 32 T cell receptor beta chains from the same sample are listed, as sequenced in a study of human T cells and chemical hapten exposure. TCRdb independently ran MiXCR on the RACE reads; one entry per CDR3 protein. This table holds about 90,000 distinct CDR3 sequences, 8.5% found once. Described time point: pre-sensitization, week 0. The treatment is: therapeutic diphenylcyclopropenone sensitization with weekly scalp DPC. The sequencing used whole blood, collected in connection with sensitization to the hapten diphenylcyclopropenone (DPC). All receptors come from a man aged 40-49 years with alopecia areata. Some clones in this sample may be carry-over from other donors' samples.

This clonotype was found many times. V and J are TRBV6-5 and TRBJ1-5, with 7 bases identical to TRBD1. The CDR3 sequence is 15 residues long. CDR1 and CDR2 from the germline V gene are MNHEY and SVGAGI. V trimming: 4 bases; J trimming: 3 bases; junction bases outside the gene matches: 6. CDR3 residues: CASSSTGKINQPQHF. The CDR3 region has the DNA TGTGCCAGCAGTTCGACAGGGAAGATCAATCAGCCCCAGCATTTT.

By frequency in the sample, this clonotype is medium-sized. This chain links TRBV18 with TRBJ1-5, with D unclear. Between the trimmed V and J ends, which lost 2 bases and 2 bases, there was a span of 7 bases. The CDR3 is 14 amino acids. CDR1 is KGHSH and CDR2 is LQKENI in the germline V gene. The CDR3 DNA follows: TGTGCCAGCTCACCAGGGCAGGGCAATCAGCCCCAGCATTTT. Translation gives CASSPGQGNQPQHF. Variable domain in full (rest from reference TRBV18 and TRBJ1-5): NAGVMQNPRHLVRRRGQEARLRCSPMKGHSHVYWYRQLPEEGLKFMVYLQKENIIDESGMPKERFSAEFPKEGPSILRIQQVVRGDSAAYFCASSPGQGNQPQHFGDGTRLSIL.

This clonotype was recorded at least ten times. The chain has TRBV7-2 and TRBJ1-6, with D uncertain. CDR1 and CDR2 (germline): SGHTA, FQGNSA. The CDR3 runs to 14 residues. Trimming shortened V by 5 bases and J by 6 bases, and 11 bases separated the two germline ends. CDR3 region: CASSRAGSNSPLHF. The CDR3 DNA follows: TGTGCCAGCAGCAGGGCGGGGTCTAATTCACCCCTCCACTTT.

This clonotype has at least ten counts. The chain is built from TRBV29-1 and TRBJ1-4; tentatively, D is TRBD1 (5 bases). The CDR3 has 13 amino acids. Trimming left V 5 bases short and J 8 bases short, with 15 bases between. CDR1 is SQVTM and CDR2 is ANQGSEA in the germline V gene. DNA of the CDR3: TGCAGCGTTTCACAGGCCCTGGGGGAAAAACTGTTTTTT. Translation gives CSVSQALGEKLFF.

This clonotype was counted a few times. The rearrangement links TRBV3-1 to TRBJ2-3; D is undetermined. This CDR3 is 13 amino acids long. The germline V gene has CDR1 LGHDT and CDR2 YNNKEL (reference sequence). V lost 0 bases, J lost 10 bases, and 11 bases lay in between. CDR3 loop: CASSQDKSYSQYF. DNA of the CDR3: TGTGCCAGCAGCCAAGATAAGAGCTACTCGCAGTATTTT.

The gene calls are TRBV6-5 and TRBJ1-2, with D hard to call. Trimming removed 2 bases from V and 4 bases from J, with 20 bases in between. Germline lookup yields CDR1 MNHEY and CDR2 SVGAGI. The CDR3 is 17 residues long. CDR3 region: CASSYNSGSWGVYGYTF. The CDR3 DNA reads TGTGCCAGCAGTTACAATTCGGGGTCGTGGGGAGTCTATGGCTACACCTTC.

The chain uses TRBV2 and TRBJ2-1, with 9 nucleotides matching TRBD2. V shed 2 bases, J shed 6 bases, and the junction held 5 bases outside the gene matches. Germline-derived CDR1 and CDR2 are SNHLY and FYNNEI. The CDR3 is 15 amino acids. The chain's CDR3 is CASSEIPSGVNEQFF. CDR3 coding DNA: TGTGCCAGCAGTGAAATCCCTAGCGGGGTCAATGAGCAGTTCTTC.

V usage is TRBV6-5 and J usage is TRBJ1-2; D not certain. The CDR3 has 15 amino acids. Germline CDR1 and CDR2: MNHEY and SVGAGI. Trimming took off 7 bases at V and 8 bases at J, with 23 bases between the two ends. DNA of the CDR3: TGTGCCAGCACCCCCTTACTGGGCCGAGGAGGAGGCTACACCTTC. Translating gives CASTPLLGRGGGYTF.

V is TRBV2 and J is TRBJ1-5; D gene unclear. CDR1 and CDR2 from the germline V gene are SNHLY and FYNNEI. This CDR3 is 11 amino acids long. The V and J ends lost 3 bases and 11 bases respectively, with 8 bases between them. The CDR3 DNA sequence: TGTGCCAGCAGTGAGAGGGAGGCCCAGCATTTT. Amino acid sequence: CASSEREAQHF.

This clonotype was detected a few times. The rearrangement uses TRBV28 and TRBJ2-7; 12 bases align to TRBD2. The germline V gene has CDR1 MDHEN and CDR2 SYDVKM. V dropped 8 bases and J dropped 0; count of bases not matched to a gene: 2. This CDR3 spans 14 amino acids. CDR3 residues: CASQTSGSSYEQYF. CDR3 in DNA: TGTGCCAGCCAGACTAGCGGGAGCTCCTACGAGCAGTACTTC. The full variable domain, its missing parts supplied by reference TRBV28 and TRBJ2-7, is DVKVTQSSRYLVKRTGEKVFLECVQDMDHENMFWYRQDPGLGLRLIYFSYDVKMKEKGDIPEGYSVSREKKERFSLILESASTNQTSMYLCASQTSGSSYEQYFGPGTRLTVT.

There are many counts of this clonotype. The genes are TRBV6-5 and TRBJ1-5, with D possibly matching TRBD1 (5 bases). V dropped 5 bases and J dropped 4 bases, with 12 bases sitting between them. Germline CDR1 and CDR2: MNHEY and SVGAGI. The CDR3 consists of 14 residues. CDR3 nucleotides: TGTGCCAGCAGTATCCCAGGGAAAAATCAGCCCCAGCATTTT. Its protein product is CASSIPGKNQPQHF.

This clonotype was picked up many times. This chain joins TRBV11-2 and TRBJ1-4, with D maybe TRBD1 (5 bases). V was shortened by 1 base and J by 13 bases, with 13 bases between the two germline ends. Germline CDR1 and CDR2: SGHAT and FQNNGV. The CDR3 has 13 amino acids. The CDR3 sequence is CASSLAPGRLLFF. The CDR3 coding sequence is TGTGCCAGCAGCTTAGCTCCGGGACGATTACTGTTTTTT.

By share, this clonotype ranks as medium-sized. CDR3 sequence reads: CSARVETGANVLTF. CDR3 bases: TGCAGTGCTAGAGTCGAGACTGGGGCCAACGTCCTGACTTTC. J is TRBJ2-6 and V is TRBV20-1; D is uncertain. CDR1 and CDR2 from the germline V gene are DFQATT and SNEGSKA (reference sequence). The CDR3 sequence is 14 residues long. The ends were cut back, 1 base at V and 2 bases at J, with 6 bases in the middle.

This clonotype was seen ten or more times. CDR3 sequence (DNA): TGTGCCAGCAGTCCCCGACTCACAACTAATGAAAAACTGTTTTTT. It yields the protein CASSPRLTTNEKLFF. The rearrangement uses TRBV28 and TRBJ1-4; D remains ambiguous. The CDR3 length is 15 residues. V dropped 5 bases and J dropped 0 bases, with 10 bases sitting between them. Germline V lookup: CDR1 MDHEN, CDR2 SYDVKM.

This clonotype was detected many times. The chain employs TRBV9 and TRBJ2-1, with a tentative D call TRBD2 (6 bases). Deletions cut 4 bases from V and 6 bases from J, with 29 bases between. CDR3 length: 19 residues. Germline CDR1 reads SGDLS; CDR2 reads YYNGEE. The CDR3 is CASSPTITISGRLGNEQFF. CDR3 in DNA: TGTGCCAGCAGCCCAACTATAACCATTAGCGGTAGACTGGGCAATGAGCAGTTCTTC.

This clonotype turned up a few times. J is TRBJ2-1 and V is TRBV6-1; TRBD2 agrees at 9 bases. The CDR3 length is 15 residues. After removal of 3 bases from V and 7 bases from J, the junction contained 7 bases not matched to a gene. The germline V gene encodes CDR1 MNHNS and CDR2 SASEGT. The CDR3 loop is CASSDRGLAINEQFF. The DNA of the CDR3 is TGTGCCAGCAGTGATCGGGGACTAGCTATAAATGAGCAGTTCTTC.

J is TRBJ1-5 and V is TRBV7-2; 10 bases align to TRBD1. The V and J ends lost 5 bases and 9 bases, in that order; junction bases with no gene match: 7. This CDR3 region has 14 residues. Looked up from germline, CDR1 is SGHTA and CDR2 is FQGNSA. CDR3 DNA sequence: TGTGCCAGCAGCCCCGACAGGGGGCAAAGGCCCCAGCATTTT. It specifies CASSPDRGQRPQHF.

This clonotype was recorded many times. The gene calls are TRBV5-1 and TRBJ2-5, with D perhaps matching TRBD1 or TRBD2 (6 bases each). This CDR3 spans 14 amino acids. V was trimmed by 1 base and J by 5 bases, leaving 12 bases between them. Germline values: CDR1 SGHRS, CDR2 YFSETQ. This CDR3 reads CASSLSGAGETQYF. In nucleotides, the CDR3 is TGCGCCAGCAGCTTGTCGGGGGCAGGGGAGACCCAGTACTTC.

This clonotype appeared many times. The chain carries TRBV12-3 or TRBV12-4 and TRBJ1-2; unclear D gene. CDR3 size: 15 residues. Trimming left V 0 bases short and J 2 bases short, with 10 bases between. The CDR3 sequence is CASSLAGPGNYGYTF. The CDR3 nucleotides are TGTGCCAGCAGTTTAGCTGGGCCAGGAAACTATGGCTACACCTTC.

This clonotype appeared many times. J is TRBJ1-1 and V is TRBV7-9; 8 bases align to TRBD1. The trim removed 2 bases at V and 5 bases at J, leaving 10 bases unmatched. Germline-derived CDR1 and CDR2 are SEHNR and FQNEAQ (reference sequence). The CDR3 consists of 16 residues. The CDR3 region has the DNA TGTGCCAGCAGCTTACCCGGACAGGGAATAAGAACTGAAGCTTTCTTT. Its translation is CASSLPGQGIRTEAFF.

This clonotype showed up many times. The rearrangement links TRBV5-1 to TRBJ2-3; no definite D call. CDR1 is SGHRS and CDR2 is YFSETQ in the germline V gene. The CDR3 extends over 15 amino acids. V lost 0 bases and J lost 1, with 9 bases in between. CDR3 coding DNA: TGCGCCAGCAGCTTGGGGTTACAGCGCACAGATACGCAGTATTTT. Its translation is CASSLGLQRTDTQYF.

The sample holds a few counts of this clonotype. The V and J genes are TRBV27 and TRBJ1-4; D call uncertain. CDR1 and CDR2 from the germline V gene are MNHEY and SMNVEV (reference sequence). This CDR3 is built from 16 residues. V shed 0 bases and J shed 8 bases, with 16 bases lying between them. The CDR3 sequence: CASSLSWNLLGEKLFF. The CDR3 DNA follows: TGTGCCAGCAGTTTATCCTGGAACTTACTGGGAGAAAAACTGTTTTTT.

CDR3 amino acids: CASSPDGLVETQYF. CDR3 bases: TGTGCCAGCAGCCCGGACGGACTAGTAGAGACCCAGTACTTC. The V and J genes are TRBV9 and TRBJ2-5; 7 nucleotides line up with TRBD2. With V trimmed by 4 bases and J by 4 bases, 7 bases remained unmatched. The germline CDR1 and CDR2 sequences are SGDLS and YYNGEE. The CDR3 runs to 14 residues. Full variable domain (rest looked up from reference TRBV9 and TRBJ2-5): DSGVTQTPKHLITATGQRVTLRCSPRSGDLSVYWYQQSLDQGLQFLIQYYNGEERAKGNILERFSAQQFPDLHSELNLSSLELGDSALYFCASSPDGLVETQYFGPGTRLLVL.

A few counts support this clonotype. This chain connects TRBV12-3 or TRBV12-4 to TRBJ1-1; D unclear. Deletions cut 6 bases from V and 2 bases from J, with 4 bases between. The CDR3 length is 11 residues. The CDR3: CASSKNTEAFF. The DNA for the CDR3 is TGTGCCAGCAGCAAAAACACTGAAGCTTTCTTT.

The rearrangement uses TRBV29-1 and TRBJ2-1; 12 bases map to TRBD2. The trim removed 7 bases at V and 6 bases at J, leaving 4 bases unmatched. The CDR3 sequence is 13 residues long. Germline values: CDR1 SQVTM, CDR2 ANQGSEA. This CDR3 reads CSAGLAGLNEQFF. The CDR3 nucleotides are TGCAGCGCCGGACTAGCGGGACTCAATGAGCAGTTCTTC.

This clonotype appeared many times. The chain employs TRBV6-4 and TRBJ2-1; TRBD2 is a possible D gene (6 bases). The CDR3 spans 16 residues. V was pared by 0 bases and J by 5 bases, with 14 bases between. Germline V gene lookup returns CDR1 MRHNA and CDR2 SNTAGT. The CDR3 coding sequence is TGTGCCAGCAGTGACTCGATCTCTAGCGCCCACAATGAGCAGTTCTTC. Its protein is CASSDSISSAHNEQFF.

The chain is built from TRBV15 and TRBJ2-5; 9 bases are shared with TRBD1. Germline V CDR1 and CDR2: LNHNV, YYDKDF (reference sequence). Unmatched junction bases numbered 8, after V lost 1 base and J lost 5 bases. This CDR3 contains 16 residues. CDR3 DNA: TGTGCCACCAGCAGAGGCGACAGGGGGGTTCATGAGACCCAGTACTTC. Amino acids: CATSRGDRGVHETQYF.

At least ten counts were recorded for this clonotype. This rearrangement joins TRBV11-1 to TRBJ2-5; tentatively, D is TRBD1 or TRBD2 (5 bases each). The CDR3 extends over 14 amino acids. Looked up from germline, CDR1 is SGHAT and CDR2 is FQDESV (reference sequence). The ends were cut back, 5 bases at V and 5 bases at J, with 15 bases in the middle. For the CDR3, the DNA is TGTGCCAGCAGCCCGAGCCGGGGCGGGGAGACCCAGTACTTC. Residues: CASSPSRGGETQYF.

This clonotype was detected ten times or more. The V gene is TRBV7-6, the J gene TRBJ2-5; possibly TRBD1 for D (5 bases). The CDR3 totals 14 residues. From germline, CDR1 is SGHVS and CDR2 FNYEAQ. Trimming removed 2 bases from V and 3 bases from J, with 10 bases in between. Here the CDR3 reads CASSLNPGKETQYF. DNA of the CDR3: TGTGCCAGCAGCTTAAATCCAGGGAAAGAGACCCAGTACTTC. Complete variable domain (other parts from reference TRBV7-6 and TRBJ2-5): GAGVSQSPRYKVTKRGQDVALRCDPISGHVSLYWYRQALGQGPEFLTYFNYEAQQDKSGLPNDRFSAERPEGSISTLTIQRTEQRDSAMYRCASSLNPGKETQYFGPGTRLLVL.

Worth noting for this clonotype: Just one base apart from a much larger clone, this may be a read error. V usage is TRBV11-2 and J usage is TRBJ2-3, with a tentative D call TRBD1 (7 bases). V was shortened by 9 bases and J by 3 bases, with 16 bases between the two germline ends. Germline V gives CDR1 SGHAT, CDR2 FQNNGV. The CDR3 loop spans 14 amino acids. CDR3 sequence (DNA): TGTGCCAGAAGGAGACAGGGAGGAACAGATACGCAGTATTTT. Its translation: CARRRQGGTDTQYF. The full variable domain, in which reference TRBV11-2 and TRBJ2-3 provide the parts outside the CDR3, is EAGVAQSPRYKIIEKRQSVAFWCNPISGHATLYWYQQILGQGPKLLIQFQNNGVVDDSQLPKDRFSAERLKGVDSTLKIQPAKLEDSAVYLCARRRQGGTDTQYFGPGTRLTVL.

This clonotype turned up a few times. This sequence joins TRBV6-2 or TRBV6-3 and TRBJ2-1; D uncertain. The CDR3 spans 13 residues. Trimming left V 7 bases short and J 9 bases short, with 16 bases between. CDR1 and CDR2 from the germline V gene are MNHEY and SVGEGT. Here the CDR3 reads CASNQPPVAEQFF. The CDR3 region has the DNA TGTGCCAGCAACCAACCCCCGGTGGCTGAGCAGTTCTTC.

The table lists this clonotype with many counts. The chain recombines TRBV30 with TRBJ1-3, with unresolved D. The CDR3 has 13 residues. V shed 0 bases and J shed 0 bases, with 3 bases lying between them. Germline V gene lookup returns CDR1 GTSNPN and CDR2 SVGIG (reference sequence). As DNA, the CDR3 is TGTGCCTGGAGTGTTGGCTCTGGAAACACCATATATTTT. Its translation is CAWSVGSGNTIYF.